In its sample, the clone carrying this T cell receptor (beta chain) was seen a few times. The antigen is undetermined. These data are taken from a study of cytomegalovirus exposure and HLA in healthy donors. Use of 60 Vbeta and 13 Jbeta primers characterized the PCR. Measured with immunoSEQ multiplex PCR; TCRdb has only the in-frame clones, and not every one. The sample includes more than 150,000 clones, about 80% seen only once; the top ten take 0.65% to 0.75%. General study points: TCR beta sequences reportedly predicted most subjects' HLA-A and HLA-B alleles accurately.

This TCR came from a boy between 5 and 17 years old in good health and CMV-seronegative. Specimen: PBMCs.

The CDR3 nucleotides read TGTGCCAGCAGTCGCTTGGCTAATTCACCCCTCCACTTT. Translating gives CASSRLANSPLHF. The chain joins TRBV6-6 to TRBJ1-6; no reliable D call. This CDR3 has 13 residues. Germline values: CDR1 MNHNY, CDR2 SVGAGI (reference sequence). Trimming pared 5 bases from V and 6 bases from J, leaving 8 bases between.